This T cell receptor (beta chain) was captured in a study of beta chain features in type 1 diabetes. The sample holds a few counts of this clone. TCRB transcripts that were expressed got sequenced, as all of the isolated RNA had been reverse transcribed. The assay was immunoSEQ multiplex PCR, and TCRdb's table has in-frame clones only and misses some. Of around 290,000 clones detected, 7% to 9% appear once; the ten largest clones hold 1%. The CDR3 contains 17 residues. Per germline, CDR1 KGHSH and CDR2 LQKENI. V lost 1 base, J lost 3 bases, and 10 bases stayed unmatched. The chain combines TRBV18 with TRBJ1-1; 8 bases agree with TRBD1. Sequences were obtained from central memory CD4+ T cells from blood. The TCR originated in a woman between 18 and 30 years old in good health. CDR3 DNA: TGTGCCAGCTCACCACGGTCAGGGGGCCACCCCGACACTGAAGCTTTCTTT. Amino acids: CASSPRSGGHPDTEAFF.